The sample holds a few counts of the clone carrying this TCR beta chain. This record belongs to a study of T-cell reconstitution after alpha-beta-depleted transplantation in children. The TCRbeta library incorporated unique molecular identifiers. TCRdb processed the PCR reads anew with MiXCR; each CDR3 protein has one entry. The repertoire includes about 400,000 distinct CDR3 sequences, roughly 15% of them detected once, and approximately 4.2% sits in the top ten. The starting material was PBMCs, obtained from the stem cell graft. This receptor was identified in a human donor who donated a stem cell graft to a child with Fanconi anemia.

For the CDR3, the DNA is TGTGCCAGCAGCCTACCTGACAGACCGAACACTGAAGCTTTCTTT. Translated, it gives CASSLPDRPNTEAFF. The rearrangement joins TRBV3-1 to TRBJ1-1, with a weak D call TRBD1 (5 bases). Trimming stripped 4 bases from V and 1 base from J, with 13 bases between. CDR1 is LGHDT and CDR2 is YNNKEL in the germline V gene (reference sequence). There are 15 residues in the CDR3.